The sequence of this TCR beta chain was determined in a study of blood T cell repertoires in COVID-19. Whole-study context: The analysed material was cDNA or gDNA that came from T cells, B-cell-depleted T cells, or PBMCs.

This CDR3 region has 14 residues. V lost 3 bases, J lost 9 bases, and 8 bases stayed unmatched. From germline, CDR1 is SEHNR and CDR2 FQNEAQ (reference sequence). The table came from immunoSEQ multiplex PCR; TCRdb's copy has only in-frame clones and leaves some out. The data contain 150,000 to 200,000 clones, roughly four fifths of them seen just once; the ten biggest clones take up 7.6%. This sequence originates from a woman in her sixties or seventies with COVID-19, enrolled during active disease. Sequencing was performed on peripheral blood. The chain couples TRBV7-9 to TRBJ1-2; 9 bases are shared with TRBD1. The CDR3 region is CASSLGGQGKSYTF. The DNA for the CDR3 is TGTGCCAGCAGCTTGGGAGGACAGGGGAAGAGCTACACCTTC.